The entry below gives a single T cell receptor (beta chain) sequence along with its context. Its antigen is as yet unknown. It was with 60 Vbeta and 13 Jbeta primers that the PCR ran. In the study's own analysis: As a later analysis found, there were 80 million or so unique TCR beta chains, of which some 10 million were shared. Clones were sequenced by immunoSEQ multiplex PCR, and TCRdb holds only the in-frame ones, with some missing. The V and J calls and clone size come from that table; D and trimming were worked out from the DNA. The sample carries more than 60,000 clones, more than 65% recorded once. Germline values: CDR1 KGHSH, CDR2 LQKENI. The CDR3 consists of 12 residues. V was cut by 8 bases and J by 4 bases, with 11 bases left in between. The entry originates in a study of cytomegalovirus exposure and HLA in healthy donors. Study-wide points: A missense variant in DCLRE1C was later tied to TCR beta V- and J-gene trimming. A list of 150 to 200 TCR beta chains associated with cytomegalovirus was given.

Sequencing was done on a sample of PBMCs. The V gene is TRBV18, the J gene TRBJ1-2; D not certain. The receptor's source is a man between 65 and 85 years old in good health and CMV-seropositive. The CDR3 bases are TGTGCCAGCCGTGGCAGTCTCTATGGCTACACCTTC. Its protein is CASRGSLYGYTF.